One T cell receptor beta chain is described in this entry. In this sample, this clonotype turned up a few times. Its antigen target is currently unknown. No much larger clonotype is one base removed from it; base qualities were not supplied. Sequencing relied on an Illumina HiSeq 2500. Quantitative 5'-RACE with molecular barcodes was used to prepare TCR beta libraries. The source study handled its data this way. Disease-linked TCR variants were identified with a new computational method built on a probabilistic model of VDJ rearrangement. The raw public data were reprocessed by TCRdb itself: fastp quality trimming at Q25, MiXCR clonotype calling, in-frame beta chains only. Entries that share a CDR3 protein sequence are merged under the most common genes and DNA. For this entry, the V and J calls and clone size follow TCRdb and not the study's own pipeline. In all, the sample holds approximately 550,000 distinct CDR3 sequences, and over 9.5% of those were seen once. The biggest ten clones account for around 7% of the sample.

The sample comes from a study of CD8 T cells in ankylosing spondylitis (dated 2017 in TCRdb). General notes on the study: The study profiled T cell receptor beta repertoires in healthy donors and ankylosing spondylitis patients to find disease-linked TCR variants. The full study cohort comprised approximately 23 ankylosing spondylitis patients and approximately 100 healthy donors. Peripheral blood was sampled, and synovial fluid was additionally collected from ankylosing spondylitis patients.

Paper-wide results and their limitations: A CD8+ phenotype was shown by the disease-linked clones, which were found at relatively low frequencies in peripheral blood. Some of the motif variants had been reported before in the synovial fluid and blood of reactive arthritis patients, a finding that suggests common disease-initiation mechanisms. According to the report, matched synovial fluid samples from ankylosing spondylitis patients were significantly enriched for the disease-linked clones. A TCR beta motif of about 8 highly homologous amino acid variants appeared characteristic of blood from ankylosing spondylitis patients.

The germline V gene encodes CDR1 SGHDT and CDR2 YYEEEE. V is pared back by 4 bases and J by 4 bases, with 9 bases lying between the germline termini. Reading from cysteine to phenylalanine, the CDR3 counts 14 amino acids. CDR3 DNA only is kept here, 42 bases in frame from base 1. The source is a male donor with ankylosing spondylitis. The chain couples TRBV5-6 to TRBJ2-6, with the D gene uncertain. Sequencing was performed on blood, either unsorted or a sorted T cell fraction (not recorded which). CDR3 protein: CASSTLAGANVLTF. The sequenced DNA: TGTGCCAGCAGCACCCTCGCGGGGGCCAACGTCCTGACTTTC.